This T cell receptor beta chain was found in a study of blood T cell repertoires in COVID-19. Those enrolled, adults aged about 18 to 89 years, came from roughly 22 US areas. Participant-reported clinical history was the basis for cohort assignment. In the authors' methods: Estimates of nucleated cell counts were drawn from the amplification of reference gene primers. Sequencing was performed with immunoSEQ multiplex PCR; in TCRdb, only in-frame clones are kept and a portion is missing. The DNA was the basis for D and trimming; V, J and clone size are from that table. The top ten hold 3.2% of the sample, which has approximately 200,000 clones, about 81% seen once. This receptor was obtained from a young woman who had recovered from COVID-19. The sequencing sample was made of PBMCs or T cells enriched from blood (not recorded which).

The CDR3 sequence: CASSRIGTAKLEAFF. The CDR3 coding sequence is TGTGCCAGCAGCCGAATTGGGACAGCCAAGCTTGAAGCTTTCTTT. The J gene is TRBJ1-1, the V gene TRBV7-9; TRBD1 agrees at 7 bases. J lost 7 bases, V lost 5 bases, and 13 bases had no gene match. CDR3 length: 15 residues. Germline CDR1 SEHNR, CDR2 FQNEAQ (reference sequence).